The entry below gives a single T cell receptor (beta chain) sequence along with its context. These data belong to a study of blood T cell repertoires in COVID-19. Per the study methods: Scientists estimated how many nucleated cells there were by amplifying reference gene primers. Sequencing used immunoSEQ multiplex PCR; TCRdb keeps in-frame clones, though not all of them. That table supplies the V and J calls and clone size; D and trimming were determined from the DNA. Of 400,000 to 500,000 clones listed, about 88% are singletons. Participant reports of clinical history set cohort assignment. V was pared by 5 bases and J by 4 bases, with 10 bases of the junction left unmatched. The CDR3 is made up of 18 amino acids. Germline V CDR1 and CDR2: SGHTA, FQGNSA.

V and J are TRBV7-2 and TRBJ2-3, with 15 nucleotides matching TRBD2. The clonotype was recovered from a woman between 18 and 29 years old who had been exposed to COVID-19. The sample consisted of PBMCs or T cells enriched from blood (not recorded which). The CDR3 protein is CASSPRTSGGAVADTQYF. DNA of the CDR3: TGTGCCAGCAGCCCGCGGACTAGCGGGGGGGCCGTCGCAGATACGCAGTATTTT.